These 16 T cell receptor beta chains were all obtained from the same sample, sequenced in a study of blood T cell repertoires in COVID-19. Clones were sequenced by immunoSEQ multiplex PCR, and TCRdb holds only the in-frame ones, with some missing. The table lists some 87,000 clones, more than 60% of them singletons. The sequenced sample was peripheral blood. All receptors come from a human donor in a cohort sampled during active COVID-19.

The rearrangement links TRBV28 to TRBJ2-1; the D gene is possibly TRBD1 (6 bases). Per the germline V gene, CDR1 is MDHEN and CDR2 is SYDVKM. The CDR3 covers 15 residues. V lost 2 bases, J lost 10 bases, and 18 bases lay in between. CDR3 bases: TGTGCCAGCAGTTTAGGGACACCGCCTATTTTGGAGCAGTTCTTC. This encodes CASSLGTPPILEQFF.

V usage is TRBV5-4 and J usage is TRBJ1-1; D is possibly TRBD1 (6 bases). The germline gives CDR1 SGHNT, CDR2 YYREEE (reference sequence). The CDR3 spans 15 residues. Trimming took 0 bases from V and 3 from J, leaving 12 bases between them. This chain's CDR3 is CASSLVRGPDTEAFF. DNA of the CDR3: TGTGCCAGCAGCTTGGTCAGGGGCCCAGACACTGAAGCTTTCTTT.

The chain employs TRBV3-1 (or the pseudogene TRBV3-2) and TRBJ2-3; 14 bases agree with TRBD2. Germline V CDR1 and CDR2: LGHDT, YNNKEL (reference sequence). This CDR3 region has 18 residues. V lost 3 bases and J lost 5; bases outside the gene matches: 10. The CDR3 nucleotides are TGTGCCAGCAGCCACCCCTTCGGACTAGCGGGGGGAGGAGATACGCAGTATTTT. This translates into CASSHPFGLAGGGDTQYF.

This clone was counted a single time. V and J are TRBV7-9 and TRBJ2-2; TRBD1 agrees at 9 bases. V shed 5 bases and J 3 bases; nucleotides not matched to a gene: 4. The CDR3 spans 15 residues. The germline V gene encodes CDR1 SEHNR and CDR2 FQNEAQ (reference sequence). CDR3 in DNA: TGTGCCAGCAGCAGGACAGGGGAAGACACCGGGGAGCTGTTTTTT. Its protein product is CASSRTGEDTGELFF.

This clone occurred a few times. This same CDR3 is encoded by further DNA sequences in the sample. The chain joins TRBV9 to TRBJ2-5; 14 nucleotides align to TRBD2. The germline V gene has CDR1 SGDLS and CDR2 YYNGEE. The V and J ends lost 1 base and 2 bases, in that order; junction bases with no gene match: 4. The CDR3 covers 17 residues. CDR3 loop: CASSVKGLAGGQETQYF. The CDR3 DNA reads as TGTGCCAGCAGCGTAAAAGGACTAGCGGGGGGACAAGAGACCCAGTACTTC.

The chain is built from TRBV2 and TRBJ1-4; perhaps TRBD1 as D (5 bases). This CDR3 comprises 15 residues. Between the trimmed V and J ends, which lost 6 bases and 8 bases, there was a span of 19 bases. From germline, CDR1 is SNHLY and CDR2 FYNNEI. The CDR3 DNA sequence: TGTGCCAGCAGCCCTGAGGGAGGGGATAGGGAAAAACTGTTTTTT. This gives the protein CASSPEGGDREKLFF.

The chain employs TRBV11-2 and TRBJ2-7; 11 nucleotides line up with TRBD2. Germline CDR1 SGHAT, CDR2 FQNNGV. With 5 bases clipped from V and 1 base from J, the junction kept 10 bases outside the gene matches. This CDR3 comprises 17 residues. The CDR3 region has the DNA TGTGCCAGCAGCAGTTACCCACGACTAGCGGGATCCTACGAGCAGTACGTC. Its translation: CASSSYPRLAGSYEQYV.

The genes are TRBV11-3 and TRBJ2-1; 7 bases fit TRBD1. The CDR3 runs 14 residues. Per the germline V gene, CDR1 is SGHNT and CDR2 is YENEEA. Trimming cost V 3 bases and J 4 bases; bases outside gene matches: 3. Here the CDR3 DNA reads TGTGCCAGCAGCTTGGACAGGCGGTACAATGAGCAGTTCTTC. Translated, it gives CASSLDRRYNEQFF.

V usage is TRBV1 and J usage is TRBJ2-7; the table's D call of TRBD2 was not tested on the DNA. TRBV1 is tagged as a pseudogene. CDR3 length equals 15 residues. The CDR3 DNA is TGCACCAGGACCTGGGGCGGGAGGTTAACCTACGAGCAGTACGTC. This translates into CTRTWGGRLTYEQYV.

V gene TRBV19 combines with J gene TRBJ1-1, with 7 bases identical to TRBD1. The germline gives CDR1 LNHDA, CDR2 SQIVND (reference sequence). J lost 0 bases, V lost 5 bases, and 3 bases had no gene match. The CDR3 sequence is 14 residues long. The CDR3 sequence is CASSWTGVNTEAFF. The CDR3 DNA is TGTGCCAGTAGTTGGACAGGAGTGAACACTGAAGCTTTCTTT. Combining the CDR3 with reference TRBV19 and TRBJ1-1 gives the whole variable domain DGGITQSPKYLFRKEGQNVTLSCEQNLNHDAMYWYRQDPGQGLRLIYYSQIVNDFQKGDIAEGYSVSREKKESFPLTVTSAQKNPTAFYLCASSWTGVNTEAFFGQGTRLTVV.

J is TRBJ1-2 and V is TRBV29-1; D may be TRBD1 (5 bases). The germline V gene encodes CDR1 SQVTM and CDR2 ANQGSEA. Trimming removed 6 bases at V and 7 bases at J, with 21 bases between. The CDR3 loop spans 14 amino acids. The CDR3 here is CSVAAGGEVGGYTF. Here the CDR3 DNA reads TGCAGCGTGGCCGCCGGGGGGGAGGTTGGTGGCTACACCTTC.

The chain uses TRBV11-3 and TRBJ2-1; 10 positions match TRBD2. The J segment lost 0 bases and the V segment lost 5 bases, leaving 4 bases of the junction unmatched. This CDR3 contains 16 residues. From germline, CDR1 is SGHNT and CDR2 YENEEA. The CDR3 reads CASSTRLAGSYNEQFF. The CDR3 DNA sequence: TGTGCCAGCAGCACCCGACTAGCGGGCTCCTACAATGAGCAGTTCTTC.

This clone was counted a single time. This probably arose from a read error, given a far larger clone one base away. Additional DNA sequences in this sample encode the identical CDR3. The chain has TRBV4-1 and TRBJ2-5, with TRBD2 matching over 11 bases. Trimming at V came to 4 bases and at J to 2 bases, leaving 3 bases not matched to a gene. Germline V CDR1 and CDR2: MGHRA, YSYEKL. CDR3 size: 15 residues. This CDR3 reads CASSPVAGGQETQYF. CDR3 nucleotides: TGCGCCAGCAGCCCGGTAGCGGGGGGGCAAGAGACCCAGTACTTC.

This clone was counted a few times. V is TRBV14 and J is TRBJ1-2, with no clear D. From germline, CDR1 is SGHDN and CDR2 FVKESK. The CDR3 is made up of 14 amino acids. V lost 4 bases, J lost 3 bases, and 12 bases lay in between. CDR3 sequence: CASSLILRDYGYTF. The DNA of the CDR3 is TGTGCCAGCAGCCTAATCCTCCGTGACTATGGCTACACCTTC.

The rearrangement uses TRBV5-4 and TRBJ1-1, with TRBD1 matching over 7 bases. Germline CDR1 is SGHNT and CDR2 is YYREEE (reference sequence). Germline trimming cut 10 bases from V and 0 bases from J; bases unmatched to any gene: 6. The CDR3 is 13 amino acids. CDR3 residues: CAAEDRLNTEAFF. CDR3 coding DNA: TGTGCCGCAGAGGACAGGCTGAACACTGAAGCTTTCTTT.

The CDR3 is CASSLDQGRSNEQFF. CDR3 in DNA: TGTGCCAGCAGCTTGGACCAGGGGCGATCCAATGAGCAGTTCTTC. The chain employs TRBV5-4 and TRBJ2-1, with a weak D call TRBD1 (6 bases). Between the trimmed V and J ends, which lost 0 bases and 6 bases, there was a span of 13 bases. Germline-derived CDR1 and CDR2 are SGHNT and YYREEE (reference sequence). This CDR3 contains 15 residues.